Shown below are 24 T cell receptor beta chains from a single sample sequenced in a study of T cells in Graves' hyperthyroidism and ophthalmopathy. RNA transcripts served as the template for amplifying TCR beta CDR3 regions. Primed by the HTBI set, a first-round RT-PCR was run on the TCR CDR3. TCRdb redid the calling of the multiplex PCR reads with MiXCR, one entry per CDR3 protein. The repertoire holds roughly 580,000 distinct CDR3 sequences, with 35% to 55% as singletons. Sequenced sample: peripheral blood or thyroid tissue (not recorded which). These TCRs come from a woman aged 18 to 35 with Graves' hyperthyroidism.

This clonotype was picked up one time. The chain has TRBV25-1 and TRBJ1-2; unclear D gene. Germline V gene data show CDR1 as MGHDK and CDR2 as SYGVNS. V lost 6 bases to trimming and J lost 5 bases, with 19 bases between them. The CDR3 length is 15 residues. CDR3 amino acids: CASSLALAGAYGYTF. CDR3 nucleotide sequence: TGTGCCAGCAGCTTAGCGCTGGCGGGTGCTTATGGCTACACCTTC.

This clonotype was observed at least ten times. V gene TRBV7-9 combines with J gene TRBJ1-5; D ambiguous. Trimming stripped 6 bases from V and 9 bases from J, with 15 bases between. In germline, CDR1 is SEHNR, CDR2 FQNEAQ (reference sequence). The CDR3 sequence is 13 residues long. For the CDR3, the DNA is TGTGCCAGCAGTTCGGAGGGATTAGGGCCCCAGCATTTT. This encodes CASSSEGLGPQHF.

The genes are TRBV2 and TRBJ1-5; D unresolved. The CDR3 consists of 15 residues. CDR1 and CDR2 from the germline V gene are SNHLY and FYNNEI. V was clipped by 6 bases and J by 2 bases, with 14 bases between them. The CDR3 protein is CASSLTAGRNQPQHF. The DNA for the CDR3 is TGTGCCAGCAGCCTAACGGCAGGCCGCAATCAGCCCCAGCATTTT.

With regard to this clonotype: The junction does not match germline at one end; this may be a read error. The rearrangement links TRBV7-7 to TRBJ2-7; a weak D match, TRBD1 (6 bases). Germline V gene sequence: CDR1 SSHAT, CDR2 FNYEAQ (reference sequence). There are 15 residues in the CDR3. The CDR3 is CASSTPGQSRYEQYF. The CDR3 DNA follows: TGTGCTAGCAGCACGCCCGGACAGTCCCGCTACGAGCAGTACTTC.

The chain links TRBV7-9 to TRBJ2-7, with D perhaps assigned TRBD1 or TRBD2 (6 bases each). V dropped 1 base and J dropped 2 bases, with 18 bases sitting between them. There are 17 residues in the CDR3. Looked up from germline, CDR1 is SEHNR and CDR2 is FQNEAQ (reference sequence). This chain's CDR3 is CASSLVGGDTEPYEQYF. The CDR3 DNA is TGTGCCAGCAGCTTAGTAGGAGGGGACACGGAACCCTACGAGCAGTACTTC.

This clonotype was seen a handful of times. The rearrangement links TRBV29-1 to TRBJ2-5, with a weak D call TRBD1 (5 bases). V dropped 2 bases and J dropped 2 bases, with 15 bases sitting between them. Germline V lookup: CDR1 SQVTM, CDR2 ANQGSEA. The CDR3 extends over 15 amino acids. CDR3 in DNA: TGCAGCGTTGAAAGGGGATCCACCTCTCAAGAGACCCAGTACTTC. It codes for CSVERGSTSQETQYF.

The chain combines TRBV7-9 with TRBJ1-1; D possibly corresponds to TRBD1 (6 bases). The CDR3 totals 16 residues. Trimming removed 4 bases from V and 0 bases from J, with 15 bases in between. CDR1 is SEHNR and CDR2 is FQNEAQ in the germline V gene (reference sequence). Here the CDR3 DNA reads TGTGCCAGCAGCTCCCCGCCAGAGGGGGTGAACACTGAAGCTTTCTTT. It translates to CASSSPPEGVNTEAFF.

Comments on this clonotype: Compared with germline, one end of the junction differs, possibly owing to a read error. The CDR3 loop reads CASSLGRSF. In DNA form, the CDR3 reads TGTGCCAGCAGCCTGGGCAGGAGCTTC. This chain joins TRBV2 and TRBJ2-7, with D unresolved. CDR1 is SNHLY, CDR2 FYNNEI, per germline. The CDR3 is 9 residues long.

This clonotype was counted between two and nine times. The chain couples TRBV7-9 to TRBJ2-7; D possibly corresponds to TRBD1 (6 bases). CDR3 length equals 13 residues. V was pared by 4 bases and J by 0 bases, with 7 bases between. Germline V lookup: CDR1 SEHNR, CDR2 FQNEAQ (reference sequence). The CDR3 reads CASSSGHSYEQYF. The DNA for the CDR3 is TGTGCCAGCAGCTCGGGACACTCCTACGAGCAGTACTTC.

This rearrangement joins TRBV24-1 to TRBJ2-6; D not resolved. V was shortened by 1 base and J by 0 bases, with 6 bases between the two germline ends. Germline-derived CDR1 and CDR2 are KGHDR and SFDVKD. The CDR3 covers 16 residues. The DNA for the CDR3 is TGTGCCACCAGTGATTTCGGACGCTCTGGGGCCAACGTCCTGACTTTC. Its protein product is CATSDFGRSGANVLTF.

This rearrangement joins TRBV5-4 to TRBJ2-5; D is possibly TRBD1 or TRBD2 (5 bases each). This CDR3 is built from 13 residues. The V gene lost 5 bases and the J gene lost 9 bases, with 17 bases spanning the gap. Germline CDR1 and CDR2: SGHNT and YYREEE (reference sequence). This CDR3 is CASSRDRESAQYF. The CDR3 DNA reads as TGTGCCAGCAGTCGGGACCGCGAATCGGCCCAGTACTTC.

V usage is TRBV20-1 and J usage is TRBJ2-7; 10 bases line up with TRBD2. The CDR3 spans 13 residues. CDR1 DFQATT and CDR2 SNEGSKA come from the germline V gene (reference sequence). J was trimmed by 4 bases and V by 6 bases; bases with no gene match: 6. CDR3 DNA sequence: TGCAGTGCGACCCCGGGACTAGCGTACGAGCAGTACTTC. This codes for CSATPGLAYEQYF.

Notes on this clonotype: Given a much more abundant clone one base away, this may be a read error. V usage is TRBV2 and J usage is TRBJ1-2; 7 nucleotides align to TRBD1. The CDR3 totals 14 residues. CDR1 SNHLY and CDR2 FYNNEI come from the germline V gene. V shed 5 bases, J shed 4 bases, and the junction held 7 bases outside the gene matches. The CDR3 loop reads CASSLQTGSYGYTF. CDR3 in DNA: TGTGCCAGCAGTCTCCAGACAGGGAGCTATGGCTACACCTTC.

The sample holds many counts of this clonotype. The V call is TRBV12-3 or TRBV12-4, the J call TRBJ1-1; D might be TRBD1 (6 bases). The CDR3 runs to 11 residues. The V end was cut by 3 bases, the J end by 11 bases, with 10 bases between. The CDR3 DNA reads TGTGCCAGCAGTTTTCTGGGGGCTGCTTTCTTT. This encodes CASSFLGAAFF.

This sequence joins TRBV13 and TRBJ1-1, with TRBD1 identical over 8 bases. CDR3 length: 15 amino acids. Germline CDR1 PRHDT, CDR2 FYEKMQ (reference sequence). The trim removed 4 bases at V and 3 bases at J, leaving 7 bases unmatched. The CDR3: CASSSWAGQDTEAFF. Written as DNA, the CDR3 is TGTGCCAGCAGCTCATGGGCGGGACAGGACACTGAAGCTTTCTTT.

This clonotype showed up just a few times. The chain joins TRBV7-2 to TRBJ2-5; 8 bases map to TRBD1. The CDR3 is made up of 15 amino acids. After removal of 2 bases from V and 3 bases from J, the junction contained 5 bases not matched to a gene. Germline loops: CDR1 SGHTA, CDR2 FQGNSA. The CDR3 coding sequence is TGTGCCAGCAGCTTACCCGGGACAGGAAAAGAGACCCAGTACTTC. It specifies CASSLPGTGKETQYF.

This clonotype was counted at least ten times. The chain uses TRBV7-3 and TRBJ1-2, with D perhaps matching TRBD1 (6 bases). Germline CDR1 reads SGHTA; CDR2 reads FQGTGA. Trimming removed 2 bases from V and 5 bases from J, with 9 bases in between. The CDR3 contains 13 residues. DNA of the CDR3: TGTGCCAGCAGCTTAGAACAGGGATATGGCTACACCTTC. Its protein is CASSLEQGYGYTF.

Many counts were recorded for this clonotype. The V call is TRBV29-1, the J call TRBJ1-5; D uncertain. Germline V lookup: CDR1 SQVTM, CDR2 ANQGSEA. This CDR3 is built from 11 residues. The ends were cut back, 8 bases at V and 14 bases at J, with 19 bases in the middle. The CDR3 region is CSPLGLEIKHF. CDR3 in DNA: TGCAGCCCATTAGGGCTGGAAATAAAGCATTTT.

The chain joins TRBV5-6 to TRBJ1-5; D is uncertain. Germline CDR1 SGHDT, CDR2 YYEEEE. This CDR3 is built from 15 residues. Trimming took 2 bases from V and 1 from J, leaving 10 bases between them. The CDR3 sequence: CASSFERTSNQPQHF. CDR3 in DNA: TGTGCCAGCAGCTTTGAGAGAACAAGCAATCAGCCCCAGCATTTT.

V is TRBV5-1 and J is TRBJ2-5; D unresolved. The CDR3 length is 15 residues. Germline CDR1 and CDR2: SGHRS and YFSETQ. Trimming stripped 2 bases from V and 5 bases from J, with 16 bases between. The CDR3 here is CASSFRAAVEETQYF. The CDR3 region has the DNA TGCGCCAGCAGCTTCCGGGCCGCGGTTGAGGAGACCCAGTACTTC. The full variable domain, in which reference TRBV5-1 and TRBJ2-5 provide the parts outside the CDR3, is KAGVTQTPRYLIKTRGQQVTLSCSPISGHRSVSWYQQTPGQGLQFLFEYFSETQRNKGNFPGRFSGRQFSNSRSEMNVSTLELGDSALYLCASSFRAAVEETQYFGPGTRLLVL.

This clonotype was observed a few times. This chain uses TRBV20-1 with TRBJ1-6; D is unresolved. This CDR3 is 14 amino acids long. CDR1 and CDR2 from the germline V gene are DFQATT and SNEGSKA (reference sequence). V gave up 5 bases and J gave up 7 bases, with 15 bases separating them. CDR3 DNA: TGCAGTGCTGGACGAGGGCTCGGGAATTCACCCCTCCACTTT. Translation: CSAGRGLGNSPLHF.

The CDR3 sequence: CASSSLRGLNTEAFF. As DNA, the CDR3 is TGTGCCAGCAGCTCCCTAAGAGGGCTGAACACTGAAGCTTTCTTT. The chain employs TRBV11-2 and TRBJ1-1; D is unresolved. Trimming removed 4 bases from V and 0 bases from J, with 12 bases in between. Germline values: CDR1 SGHAT, CDR2 FQNNGV. The CDR3 extends over 15 amino acids. Combining the CDR3 with reference TRBV11-2 and TRBJ1-1 gives the whole variable domain EAGVAQSPRYKIIEKRQSVAFWCNPISGHATLYWYQQILGQGPKLLIQFQNNGVVDDSQLPKDRFSAERLKGVDSTLKIQPAKLEDSAVYLCASSSLRGLNTEAFFGQGTRLTVV.

This clonotype has a count of ten or more. V gene TRBV7-8 combines with J gene TRBJ1-5; TRBD1 matches 7 bases. This CDR3 spans 13 amino acids. J was trimmed by 7 bases and V by 5 bases; bases with no gene match: 5. Germline-derived CDR1 and CDR2 are SGHVS and FQNEAQ. For the CDR3, the DNA is TGTGCCAGCAGCACTGACAGGGCCCAGCCCCAGCATTTT. Its translation is CASSTDRAQPQHF.

V is TRBV9 and J is TRBJ1-4; D gene uncertain. V shed 6 bases and J shed 6 bases, with 9 bases lying between them. The germline V gene encodes CDR1 SGDLS and CDR2 YYNGEE. This CDR3 spans 12 amino acids. In DNA form, the CDR3 reads TGTGCCAGCATGCGGTGGGATGAAAAACTGTTTTTT. Protein: CASMRWDEKLFF.